A selection of T cell receptor beta chains follows, all from one sample in a study of CD8 T cells in ankylosing spondylitis. TCRdb called the 5' RACE reads again in MiXCR, with one record for every CDR3 protein. The sample holds about 840,000 distinct CDR3 sequences, roughly 10% seen once. Sequenced input: blood, either unsorted or a sorted T cell fraction (not recorded which). The receptor set was obtained from a male donor with ankylosing spondylitis. Both conserved end residues are trimmed from each CDR3. D genes are given only for firm matches. Clone sizes are given selectively: once, few, many, or a class where the clone is expanded.

cdr3_aa	cdr3_length	d_call	j_call	v_call	clone_size
SAGWRETQY	9	-	TRBJ2-5	TRBV20-1	many
ASREQGYQETQY	12	-	TRBJ2-5	TRBV6-2/TRBV6-3	-
ASNRAGGQPQH	11	-	TRBJ1-5	TRBV6-1	-
ASSFFGAGEETQY	13	TRBD2	TRBJ2-5	TRBV11-1	few
ASSGQVTDTQY	11	TRBD1	TRBJ2-3	TRBV7-2	many
ASSYSGQAWRQPQH	14	TRBD1	TRBJ1-5	TRBV6-2/TRBV6-3	few
ASSYRGNMNTEAF	13	TRBD1	TRBJ1-1	TRBV19	few
ASSEEAAHNSPLH	13	-	TRBJ1-6	TRBV10-2	-
ASSMRDSTYEQY	12	TRBD1	TRBJ2-7	TRBV5-1	few
ASSLRPGGPEQF	12	-	TRBJ2-1	TRBV4-3	few
ASTTSGNTIY	10	-	TRBJ1-3	TRBV5-6	few
SARQGRSNEKLF	12	TRBD1	TRBJ1-4	TRBV20-1	once
SARDGPYGYT	10	-	TRBJ1-2	TRBV20-1	-
ASSYLRTSSYTDTQY	15	TRBD2	TRBJ2-3	TRBV6-2/TRBV6-3	-
SAQEIAGETQY	11	TRBD2	TRBJ2-5	TRBV20-1	-
ASSPRTGIYGYT	12	-	TRBJ1-2	TRBV5-6	few
ASRKTTSDTGELF	13	TRBD2	TRBJ2-2	TRBV5-1	-
ASSPDPYYWGNEQF	14	-	TRBJ2-1	TRBV5-1	-
SVSSGSLF	8	-	TRBJ2-1	TRBV29-1	many
SVEAGLGYGYT	11	-	TRBJ1-2	TRBV29-1	-
ASSLGFYNEQF	11	-	TRBJ2-1	TRBV5-1	many
ASSLALGQRSGNTIY	15	-	TRBJ1-3	TRBV12-3/TRBV12-4	-
ASSPRGFRGNEQF	13	-	TRBJ2-1	TRBV4-1	-
ASGLRGRQPQH	11	-	TRBJ1-5	TRBV7-2	few
ASSVLGSNQPQH	12	-	TRBJ1-5	TRBV12-3/TRBV12-4	few
ASSSTGEVDEQY	12	TRBD1	TRBJ2-7	TRBV5-1	-